This T cell receptor (beta chain) was obtained from a study of T cells in Graves' hyperthyroidism and ophthalmopathy. Broader study findings: Separating ophthalmopathy from stable hyperthyroidism was achieved by a 13 V-J model. Also found in blood were most expanded thyroid clonotypes above 0.001.

This clonotype was counted at least ten times. What it binds is not known. The CDR3 runs 14 residues. Trimming at V came to 3 bases and at J to 3 bases, leaving 4 bases not matched to a gene. The germline V gene has CDR1 MNHNS and CDR2 SASEGT. TCR beta CDR3 regions were amplified from RNA. HTBI primers were employed in a first-round RT-PCR of the TCR CDR3. Via MiXCR, TCRdb re-called the multiplex PCR reads, giving one row per CDR3 protein. The top ten clones hold 15% to 20% of a sample with around 500,000 distinct CDR3 sequences, over 13% of them seen once. Patients were aged 18 to 65, had disease duration under 2 months, and had newly diagnosed hyperthyroidism. From more than 9.5 ml of fresh peripheral blood, PBMCs were isolated.

Sequenced material: blood. V and J are TRBV6-1 and TRBJ1-1; TRBD1 matches 7 bases. The sequence came from a young woman with Graves' hyperthyroidism. The CDR3 DNA follows: TGTGCCAGCAGTGAGAGAGGGACAGACACTGAAGCTTTCTTT. Protein product: CASSERGTDTEAFF.